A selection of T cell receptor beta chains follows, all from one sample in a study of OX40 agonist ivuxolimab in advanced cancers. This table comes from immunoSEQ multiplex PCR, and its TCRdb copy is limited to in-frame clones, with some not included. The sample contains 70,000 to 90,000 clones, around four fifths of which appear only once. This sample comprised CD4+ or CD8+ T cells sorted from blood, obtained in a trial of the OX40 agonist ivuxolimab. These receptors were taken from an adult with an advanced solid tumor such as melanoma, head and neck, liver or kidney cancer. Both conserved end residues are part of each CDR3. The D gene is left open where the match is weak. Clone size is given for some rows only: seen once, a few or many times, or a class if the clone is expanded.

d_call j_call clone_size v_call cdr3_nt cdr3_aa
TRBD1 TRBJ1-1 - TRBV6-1 TGTGCCAGCAGTGGGGACAGGGGGAATTGGAACACTGAAGCTTTCTTT CASSGDRGNWNTEAFF
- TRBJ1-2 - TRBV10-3 TGTGCCATCAGTGAGTCTAACTATGGCTACACCTTC CAISESNYGYTF
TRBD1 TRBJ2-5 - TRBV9 TGTGCCAGCAGCGAGGGACAGGGGGGGGAGACCCAGTACTTC CASSEGQGGETQYF
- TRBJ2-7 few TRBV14 TGTGCCAGCAGCCATCACAGAAAAAGCTCCTACGAGCAGTACTTC CASSHHRKSSYEQYF
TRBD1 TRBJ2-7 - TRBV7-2 TGTGCCAGCAGCTTAGGGACAGGGGGCAACGAGCAGTACTTC CASSLGTGGNEQYF
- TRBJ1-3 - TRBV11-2 TGTGCCAGCAGCTTCACGACGGGACTGAGCTCTGGAAACACCATATATTTT CASSFTTGLSSGNTIYF
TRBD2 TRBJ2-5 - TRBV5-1 TGCGCCAGCAGCTTGGAACTAGCGGGGGGGCTGAAAGAGACCCAGTACTTC CASSLELAGGLKETQYF
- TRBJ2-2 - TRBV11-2 TGTGCCAGCAGCTTAGGGGGGACCATAAACACCGGGGAGCTGTTTTTT CASSLGGTINTGELFF
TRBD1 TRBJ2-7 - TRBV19 TGTGCCAGTAGTCCAGGGACAGGACAGACTACGAAGCAGTACTTC CASSPGTGQTTKQYF
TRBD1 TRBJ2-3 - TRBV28 TGTGCCAGCAGCTCAGGACAGGGGGGATGGAGTAGGGATACGCAGTATTTT CASSSGQGGWSRDTQYF
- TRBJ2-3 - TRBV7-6 TGTGCCAGCAGCTTAAACCGGCAAGATACGCAGTATTTT CASSLNRQDTQYF
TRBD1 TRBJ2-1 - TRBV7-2 TGTGCCAGCAGACCCGGGACAGGGGTTTACAATGAGCAGTTCTTC CASRPGTGVYNEQFF
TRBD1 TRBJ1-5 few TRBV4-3 TGCGCCAGCAGCCAGAGGACAGGGAATCAGCCCCAGCATTTT CASSQRTGNQPQHF
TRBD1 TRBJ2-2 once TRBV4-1 TGCGCCAGCAGACAAACAGGGGGCATAGGCACCGGGGAGCTGTTTTTT CASRQTGGIGTGELFF
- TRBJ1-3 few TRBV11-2 TGTGCCAGCAGCAAGGACAGAGGAAACACCATATATTTT CASSKDRGNTIYF
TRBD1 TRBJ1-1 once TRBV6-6 TGTGCCAGCAGGGACAGGGTGATGAACACTGAAGCTTTCTTT CASRDRVMNTEAFF
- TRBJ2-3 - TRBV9 TGTGCCAGCAGCGTAGTTGGAGATTCAGATACGCAGTATTTT CASSVVGDSDTQYF
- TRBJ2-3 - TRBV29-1 TGCAGCGTTGACGGAACCCTAGGAGATACGCAGTATTTT CSVDGTLGDTQYF
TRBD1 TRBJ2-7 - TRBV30 TGTGCCTGGGACAGGGGCTACGAGCAGTACTTC CAWDRGYEQYF
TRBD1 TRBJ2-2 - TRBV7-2 TGTGCCAGCAGCCCCAGGACAGGGACGAACACCGGGGAGCTGTTTTTT CASSPRTGTNTGELFF
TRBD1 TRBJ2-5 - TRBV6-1 TGTGCCAGCAGTGAACAGGGGACAGGGACCCAGTACTTC CASSEQGTGTQYF
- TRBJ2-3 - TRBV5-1 TGCGCCAGCAGCTTGGGGGGAAACCGGGATACAGATACGCAGTATTTT CASSLGGNRDTDTQYF
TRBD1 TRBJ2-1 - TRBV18 TGTGCCAGCTCACCTAGTCTCGGGACAGGGGGCAATGAGCAGTTCTTC CASSPSLGTGGNEQFF
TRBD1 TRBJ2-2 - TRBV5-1 TGCGCCAGCAGCTTGGACAGGGGGATCACCGGGGAGCTGTTTTTT CASSLDRGITGELFF
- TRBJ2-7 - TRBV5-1 TGCGCCAGCAGCTTGAAGCTAGGGCCGGGCGAGCAGTACTTC CASSLKLGPGEQYF
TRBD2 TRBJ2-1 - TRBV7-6 TGTGCCAGCAGCTTGATGAGCGGGGGGATCAATGAGCAGTTCTTC CASSLMSGGINEQFF
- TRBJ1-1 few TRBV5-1 TGCGCCAGCAGCCAGGACGGGAACACTGAAGCTTTCTTT CASSQDGNTEAFF
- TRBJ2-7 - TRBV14 TGTGCCAGCAGCCATGAAGGGCGTTCCGAGCAGTACTTC CASSHEGRSEQYF
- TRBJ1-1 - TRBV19 TGTGCCAGTAGTCTTTACAGGCCGAACACTGAAGCTTTCTTT CASSLYRPNTEAFF
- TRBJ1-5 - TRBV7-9 TGTGCCAGCAGCTTAGCGGCCAGCAATCAGCCCCAGCATTTT CASSLAASNQPQHF
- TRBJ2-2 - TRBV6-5 TGTGCCAGCACCAAGGGCGGCGGTACCGGGGAGCTGTTTTTT CASTKGGGTGELFF
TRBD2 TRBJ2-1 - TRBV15 TGTGCCACCAGCAAACCCAGCGGACTAGCGGGGAACAATGAGCAGTTCTTC CATSKPSGLAGNNEQFF
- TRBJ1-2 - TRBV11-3 TGTGCCAGCAGCTTAGGCAGAGCGGGGGCTTCCAGCTTC CASSLGRAGASSF
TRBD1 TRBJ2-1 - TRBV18 TGTGCCAGCTCACCTCTGTGGGACAGGACCTACAATGAGCAGTTCTTC CASSPLWDRTYNEQFF
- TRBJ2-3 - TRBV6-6 TGTGCCAGCACCCCCAACCTGGATACGCAGTATTTT CASTPNLDTQYF
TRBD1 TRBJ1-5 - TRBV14 TGTGCCAGCAGCCCAATAGACAGGGGAGAGGTTACGGGCAATCAGCCCCAGCATTTT CASSPIDRGEVTGNQPQHF
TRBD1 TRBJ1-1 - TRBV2 TGTGCCAGCAGGGACAGGGGGAACACTGAAGCTTTCTTT CASRDRGNTEAFF
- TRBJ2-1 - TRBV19 TGTGCCAGTAGTATATCGGCTAGCACGTCGAATGAGCAGTTCTTC CASSISASTSNEQFF
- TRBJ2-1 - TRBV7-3 TGTGCCAGCAGCTTAAGGGCAGGGAAGGAAACAACGAATGAGCAGTTCTTC CASSLRAGKETTNEQFF
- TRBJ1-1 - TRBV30 TGTGCCTGGAGGGGACCCCACAGGGAGACTGAAGCTTTCTTT CAWRGPHRETEAFF
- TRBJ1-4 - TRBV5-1 TGCGCCAGCAGCTTGGAGGGAAGAGGGGAAAAACTGTTTTTT CASSLEGRGEKLFF
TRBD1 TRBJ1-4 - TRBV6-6 TGTGCCAGCAGTTACGCCGGGACAGGGCTGTTTTTT CASSYAGTGLFF
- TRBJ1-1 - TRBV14 TGTGCCAGCAGCCGCGGGGGATGGGGGGAAGCTTTCTTT CASSRGGWGEAFF
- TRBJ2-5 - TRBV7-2 TGTGCCAGCAGCTTCTCCCGGACAGAAGAGACCCAGTACTTC CASSFSRTEETQYF
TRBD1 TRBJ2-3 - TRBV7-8 TGTGCCAGCAGCCAGAGGGGACAGGGAGGCACAGATACGCAGTATTTT CASSQRGQGGTDTQYF
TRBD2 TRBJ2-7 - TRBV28 TGTGCCAGCAGTCCCCCTTTCCCTAGCGGGAGGGGCGAGCAGTACTTC CASSPPFPSGRGEQYF
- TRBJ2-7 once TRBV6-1 TGTGCCAGCAGGGGCCTAGGAGGCTACGAGCAGTACTTC CASRGLGGYEQYF
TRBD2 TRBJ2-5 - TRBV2 TGTGCCAGCAGTTCGACTAGCGGGACTTTGGCCCAGTACTTC CASSSTSGTLAQYF
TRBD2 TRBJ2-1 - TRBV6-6 TGTGCCGGCAGCCAGGGCGGGGGCTCCTACAATGAGCAGTTCTTC CAGSQGGGSYNEQFF
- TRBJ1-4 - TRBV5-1 TGCGCCAGCAGCTTGGTGGGTGCAACTAATGAAAAACTGTTTTTT CASSLVGATNEKLFF
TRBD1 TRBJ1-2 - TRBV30 TGTGCCTGGAGGACGACAGGGGTGGGTGGCTACACCTTC CAWRTTGVGGYTF
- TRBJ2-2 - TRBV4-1 TGCGCCAGCAGCTCCTCTTGGGTTGACGGGGAGCTGTTTTTT CASSSSWVDGELFF
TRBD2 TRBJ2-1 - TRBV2 TGTGCCAGCAGTGATGGGACTAGATACAATGAGCAGTTCTTC CASSDGTRYNEQFF
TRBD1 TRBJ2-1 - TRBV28 TGTGCCAGCAGTTTAAGGACAGGTTACAATGAGCAGTTCTTC CASSLRTGYNEQFF
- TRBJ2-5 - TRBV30 TGTGCCTGGAGTGAGAACCAAGAGACCCAGTACTTC CAWSENQETQYF
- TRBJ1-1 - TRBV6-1 TGTGCCAGCCAACTTCCGGGGCTCACTGAAGCTTTCTTT CASQLPGLTEAFF
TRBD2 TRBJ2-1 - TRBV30 TGTGCCTGGAGTACTAGCGGGGGTAAGCAGTTCTTC CAWSTSGGKQFF
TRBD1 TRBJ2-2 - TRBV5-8 TGTGCCAGCAGCTTGAATCAGGGGGTTCCCGGGGAGCTGTTTTTT CASSLNQGVPGELFF